This TCR beta chain is from a study of HIV-infected patients and healthy controls. This clonotype was recorded a few times. TCRdb fed the 5' RACE reads into MiXCR, producing one record per CDR3 protein. The repertoire has around 64,000 distinct CDR3 sequences, roughly a sixth of them found once; the top ten carry approximately 5.3%. The CDR3 has 14 residues. Germline V gene sequence: CDR1 SGHVS, CDR2 FQNEAQ. V lost 3 bases, J lost 1 base, and 9 bases lay in between. Sequenced: CD4+ T cells from blood. V and J are TRBV7-8 and TRBJ1-1; D call uncertain. This clonotype was sampled from a human donor in good health. CDR3 DNA sequence: TGTGCCAGCAGCTTGAGGGCAGAGAACACTGAAGCTTTCTTT. It translates to CASSLRAENTEAFF.